The next 5 T cell receptor beta chains were all read from a single sample in a study of T cell clonality in common variable immunodeficiency. Study results and caveats: In common variable immunodeficiency, TCR beta chains reportedly carried fewer deletions and N-nucleotide insertions.

Data came from immunoSEQ multiplex PCR; TCRdb stores just in-frame clones and leaves some out. Listed for the sample are 15,000 to 20,000 clones, none seen a single time. Their cognate antigens are unknown. The specimen was peripheral blood mononuclear cells. The receptor set was obtained from a human donor with common variable immunodeficiency.

This clone is categorized as medium-sized (0.01 to 0.1%). Read data end 3 residues before the CDR3 end; the end is taken from the germline J gene. The V and J genes are TRBV12-5 and TRBJ2-1; 8 positions match TRBD1. CDR1 LGHNT and CDR2 FRNRAP come from the germline V gene. The CDR3 contains 16 residues. V lost 0 bases to trimming and J lost 3 bases; unmatched junction nucleotides: 4. Partial CDR3 DNA: TGTGCTAGTGGTTTGGTACCGGACAGGGTCTACAATGAG. It codes for CASGLVPDRVYNE. The whole CDR3 sequence is CASGLVPDRVYNEQFF.

This clone was counted ten times or more. The read terminates 3 residues ahead of where the CDR3 ends, so the germline J gene completes it. The chain carries TRBV18 and TRBJ1-4, with 9 bases lining up with TRBD1. This CDR3 has 14 residues. J gave up 7 bases and V 3 bases, and 3 bases lay outside the gene matches. The germline gives CDR1 KGHSH, CDR2 LQKENI. The CDR3 here is CASSPDRGGEKLFF. The CDR3 DNA, read in part, is TGTGCCAGCTCACCGGACAGGGGTGGTGAAAAA.

Points on this clone: The read comes to an end 3 residues before the CDR3 does, leaving the germline J gene to fill in the end. The chain combines TRBV19 with TRBJ1-2; D may be TRBD1 (5 bases). The CDR3 spans 12 residues. The germline V and J ends were trimmed by 7 bases and 3 bases, with 9 bases remaining between them. The germline gives CDR1 LNHDA, CDR2 SQIVND (reference sequence). CDR3 DNA, as far as it was read: TGTGCCAGTATAGGCAGGGACTATGGC. Amino acid sequence: CASIGRDYG. The entire CDR3 is CASIGRDYGYTF. The full variable domain, its missing parts supplied by reference TRBV19 and TRBJ1-2, is DGGITQSPKYLFRKEGQNVTLSCEQNLNHDAMYWYRQDPGQGLRLIYYSQIVNDFQKGDIAEGYSVSREKKESFPLTVTSAQKNPTAFYLCASIGRDYGYTFGSGTRLTVV.

To note about this clone: The CDR3 end falls 3 residues outside the read, so it is completed with the germline J gene. This rearrangement joins TRBV18 to TRBJ1-2; D is uncertain. V lost 2 bases to trimming and J lost 4 bases, with 8 bases between them. The V gene's germline CDR1 is KGHSH and CDR2 LQKENI. CDR3 length: 13 residues. Partial CDR3 DNA: TGTGCCAGCTCACCAATCGAGGGCTATGGC. Amino acids: CASSPIEGYG. The CDR3 reads in full as CASSPIEGYGYTF. The full variable domain, its missing parts supplied by reference TRBV18 and TRBJ1-2, is NAGVMQNPRHLVRRRGQEARLRCSPMKGHSHVYWYRQLPEEGLKFMVYLQKENIIDESGMPKERFSAEFPKEGPSILRIQQVVRGDSAAYFCASSPIEGYGYTFGSGTRLTVV.

This clone was counted many times. The read comes to an end 3 residues before the CDR3 does, leaving the germline J gene to fill in the end. The V and J genes are TRBV18 and TRBJ2-1; possibly TRBD1 for D (5 bases). Germline CDR1 KGHSH, CDR2 LQKENI. The V gene lost 2 bases and the J gene lost 7 bases, with 12 bases spanning the gap. The CDR3 contains 14 residues. The sequenced part of the CDR3 DNA is TGTGCCAGCTCACCAGTAAGACAGTTAAATGAG. Translation: CASSPVRQLNE. In full, the CDR3 reads CASSPVRQLNEQFF.